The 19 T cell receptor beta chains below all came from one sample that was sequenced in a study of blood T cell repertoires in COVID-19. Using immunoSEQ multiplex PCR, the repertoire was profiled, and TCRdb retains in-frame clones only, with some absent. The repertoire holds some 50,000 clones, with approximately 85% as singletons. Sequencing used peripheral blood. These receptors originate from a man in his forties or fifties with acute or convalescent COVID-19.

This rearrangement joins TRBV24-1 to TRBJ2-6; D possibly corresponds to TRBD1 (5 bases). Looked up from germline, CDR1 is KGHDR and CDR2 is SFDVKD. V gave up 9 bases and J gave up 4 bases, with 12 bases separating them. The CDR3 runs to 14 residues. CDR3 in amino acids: CATQQGSGANVLTF. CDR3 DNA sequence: TGTGCCACCCAGCAGGGCTCCGGGGCCAACGTCCTGACTTTC.

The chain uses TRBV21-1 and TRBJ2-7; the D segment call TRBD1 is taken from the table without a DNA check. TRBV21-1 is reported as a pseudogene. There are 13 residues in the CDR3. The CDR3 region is CASSTGIVDEQYF. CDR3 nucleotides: TGTGCCAGCAGCACAGGGATAGTCGACGAGCAGTACTTC.

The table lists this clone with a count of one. CDR3 bases: TGTGCCAGCAGTCTCTTTCCGGGACAGGATTACGAGCAGTACTTC. This sequence encodes CASSLFPGQDYEQYF. This chain uses TRBV7-2 with TRBJ2-7; 8 bases fit TRBD1. This CDR3 region has 15 residues. In germline, CDR1 is SGHTA, CDR2 FQGNSA. Trimming cost V 6 bases and J 4 bases; bases outside gene matches: 11.

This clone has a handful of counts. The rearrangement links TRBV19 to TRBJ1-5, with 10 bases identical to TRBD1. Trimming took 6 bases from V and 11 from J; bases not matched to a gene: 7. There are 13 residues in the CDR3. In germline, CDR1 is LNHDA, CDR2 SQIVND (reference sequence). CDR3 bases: TGTGCCAGTAGCGGGACAGGGGCCTGGACCCAGCATTTT. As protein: CASSGTGAWTQHF.

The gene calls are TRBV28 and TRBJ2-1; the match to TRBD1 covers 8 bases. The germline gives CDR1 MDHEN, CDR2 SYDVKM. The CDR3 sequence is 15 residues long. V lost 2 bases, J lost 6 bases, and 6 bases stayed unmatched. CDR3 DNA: TGTGCCAGCAGTTTACCCGGGACAGGACCCAATGAGCAGTTCTTC. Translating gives CASSLPGTGPNEQFF.

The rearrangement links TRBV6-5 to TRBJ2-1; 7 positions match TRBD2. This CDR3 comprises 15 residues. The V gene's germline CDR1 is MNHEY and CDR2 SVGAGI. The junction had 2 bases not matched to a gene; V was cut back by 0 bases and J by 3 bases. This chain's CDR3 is CASSYSRGVYNEQFF. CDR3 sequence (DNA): TGTGCCAGCAGTTACTCCCGGGGGGTCTACAATGAGCAGTTCTTC.

CDR3 residues: CAWSVRSGWNEQYF. DNA of the CDR3: TGTGCCTGGAGTGTTCGTTCAGGGTGGAACGAGCAGTACTTC. The gene calls are TRBV30 and TRBJ2-7; D might be TRBD1 (5 bases). CDR3 length equals 14 residues. Trimming left V 0 bases short and J 5 bases short, with 14 bases between. CDR1 is GTSNPN and CDR2 is SVGIG in the germline V gene (reference sequence).

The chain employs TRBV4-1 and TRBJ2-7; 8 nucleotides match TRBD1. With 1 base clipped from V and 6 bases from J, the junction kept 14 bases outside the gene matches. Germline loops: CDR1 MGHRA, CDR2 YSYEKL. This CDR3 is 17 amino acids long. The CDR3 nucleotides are TGCGCCAGCAGCCAAGCAGGTGATCGAGGACAGGGCGTCGAGCAGTACTTC. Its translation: CASSQAGDRGQGVEQYF.

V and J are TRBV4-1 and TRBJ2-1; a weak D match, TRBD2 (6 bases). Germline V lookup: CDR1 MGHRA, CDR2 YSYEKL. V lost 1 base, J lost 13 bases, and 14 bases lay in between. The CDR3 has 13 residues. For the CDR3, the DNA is TGCGCCAGCAGCCAAGCACTAGCAGGCTTTCAGTTCTTC. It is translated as CASSQALAGFQFF.

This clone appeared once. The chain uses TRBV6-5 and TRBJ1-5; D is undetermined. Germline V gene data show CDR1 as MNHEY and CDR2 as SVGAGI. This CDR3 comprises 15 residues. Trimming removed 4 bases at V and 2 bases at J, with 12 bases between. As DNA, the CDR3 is TGTGCCAGCAGTTTGTCCCTCGGGGGCAATCAGCCCCAGCATTTT. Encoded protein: CASSLSLGGNQPQHF.

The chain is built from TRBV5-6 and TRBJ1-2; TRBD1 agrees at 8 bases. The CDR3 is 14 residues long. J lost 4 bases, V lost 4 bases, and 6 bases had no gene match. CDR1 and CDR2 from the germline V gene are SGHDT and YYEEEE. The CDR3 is CASSITGQGYGYTF. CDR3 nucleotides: TGTGCCAGCAGCATAACCGGACAGGGCTATGGCTACACCTTC.

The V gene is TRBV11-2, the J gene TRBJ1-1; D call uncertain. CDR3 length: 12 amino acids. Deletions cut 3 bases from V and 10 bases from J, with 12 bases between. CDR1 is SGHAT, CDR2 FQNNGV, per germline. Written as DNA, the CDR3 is TGTGCCAGCAGCTTGGAGGGATCGGCAGCTTTCTTT. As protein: CASSLEGSAAFF.

The CDR3 nucleotides read TGTGCCAGCAGCTTCCGGGAAGGGAACACGGTGGAGACCCAGTACTTC. It specifies CASSFREGNTVETQYF. This rearrangement joins TRBV7-8 to TRBJ2-5, with TRBD2 as a possible D gene (5 bases). There are 16 residues in the CDR3. In germline, CDR1 is SGHVS, CDR2 FQNEAQ. V dropped 3 bases and J dropped 5 bases, with 19 bases sitting between them.

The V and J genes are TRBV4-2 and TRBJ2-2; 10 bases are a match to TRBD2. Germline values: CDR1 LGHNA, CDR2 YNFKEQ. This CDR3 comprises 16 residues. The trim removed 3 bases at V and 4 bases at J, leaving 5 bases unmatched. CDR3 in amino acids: CASSHRTSGITGELFF. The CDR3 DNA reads TGTGCCAGCAGCCACCGAACTAGCGGGATCACCGGGGAGCTGTTTTTT.

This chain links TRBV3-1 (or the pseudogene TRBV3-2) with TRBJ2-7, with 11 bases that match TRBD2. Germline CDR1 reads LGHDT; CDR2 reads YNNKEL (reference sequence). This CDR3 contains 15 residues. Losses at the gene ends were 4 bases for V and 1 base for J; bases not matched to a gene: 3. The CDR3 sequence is CASSPSGGWSYEQYF. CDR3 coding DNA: TGTGCCAGCAGCCCTAGCGGGGGGTGGTCCTACGAGCAGTACTTC.

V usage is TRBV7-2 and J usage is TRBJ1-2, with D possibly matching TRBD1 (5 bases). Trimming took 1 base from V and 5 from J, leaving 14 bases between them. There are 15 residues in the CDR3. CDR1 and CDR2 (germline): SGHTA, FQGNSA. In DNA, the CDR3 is TGTGCCAGCAGCTTAGATTCCAGGGAGGGGTATGGCTACACCTTC. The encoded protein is CASSLDSREGYGYTF. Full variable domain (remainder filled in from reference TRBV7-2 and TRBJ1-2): GAGVSQSPSNKVTEKGKDVELRCDPISGHTALYWYRQSLGQGLEFLIYFQGNSAPDKSGLPSDRFSAERTGGSVSTLTIQRTQQEDSAVYLCASSLDSREGYGYTFGSGTRLTVV.

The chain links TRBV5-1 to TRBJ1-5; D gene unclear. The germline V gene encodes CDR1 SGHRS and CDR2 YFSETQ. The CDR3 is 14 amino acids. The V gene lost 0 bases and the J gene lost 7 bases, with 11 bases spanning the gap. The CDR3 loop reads CASSLGGRQQPQHF. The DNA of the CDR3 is TGCGCCAGCAGCTTGGGAGGGCGGCAGCAGCCCCAGCATTTT. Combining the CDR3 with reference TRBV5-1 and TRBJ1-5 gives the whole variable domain KAGVTQTPRYLIKTRGQQVTLSCSPISGHRSVSWYQQTPGQGLQFLFEYFSETQRNKGNFPGRFSGRQFSNSRSEMNVSTLELGDSALYLCASSLGGRQQPQHFGDGTRLSIL.

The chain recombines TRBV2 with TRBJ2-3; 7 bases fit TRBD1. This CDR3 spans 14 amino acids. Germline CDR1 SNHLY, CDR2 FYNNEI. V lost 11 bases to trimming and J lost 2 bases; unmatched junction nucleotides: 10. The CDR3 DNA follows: TGTGCCTCCAAGAGGGGGCCCGACACAGATACGCAGTATTTT. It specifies CASKRGPDTDTQYF.

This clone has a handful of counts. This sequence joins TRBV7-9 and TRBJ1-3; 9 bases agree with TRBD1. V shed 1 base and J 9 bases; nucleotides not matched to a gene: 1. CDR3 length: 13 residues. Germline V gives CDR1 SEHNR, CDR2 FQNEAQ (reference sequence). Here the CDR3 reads CASSLETGGTIYF. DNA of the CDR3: TGTGCCAGCAGCTTAGAGACAGGGGGCACCATATATTTT.